These 28 T cell receptor beta chains originate from one sample sequenced in a study of neurological immune-mediated disorders. One entry per CDR3 protein, called by TCRdb with MiXCR from the 5' RACE reads. The repertoire consists of some 68,000 distinct CDR3 sequences, with approximately 15% occurring once and the leading ten covering about 4.5%. Time point of the sample: longitudinal time-point 1 (baseline). The specimen was PBMCs. These receptors were collected from a female donor with HTLV-1-associated myelopathy (HAM/TSP).

The V gene is TRBV24-1, the J gene TRBJ2-2; possibly TRBD2 for D (5 bases). There are 14 residues in the CDR3. Germline V gene sequence: CDR1 KGHDR, CDR2 SFDVKD. V was clipped by 8 bases and J by 4 bases, with 13 bases between them. DNA for the CDR3: TGTGCCACCAAGACGTCCGGGGTCACCGGGGAGCTGTTTTTT. Translation: CATKTSGVTGELFF.

This clonotype was counted ten times or more. The rearrangement uses TRBV5-5 and TRBJ2-7; D is perhaps TRBD1 (6 bases). Trimming shortened V by 2 bases and J by 1 base, and 10 bases separated the two germline ends. Germline lookup yields CDR1 SGHKS and CDR2 YYEKEE (reference sequence). This CDR3 is 14 amino acids long. CDR3 sequence reads: CASSFRTASYEQYF. CDR3 nucleotides: TGTGCCAGCAGCTTCAGGACAGCTTCCTACGAGCAGTACTTC.

This clonotype was detected many times. This chain links TRBV28 with TRBJ2-3, with D perhaps matching TRBD1 or TRBD2 (6 bases each). In germline, CDR1 is MDHEN, CDR2 SYDVKM. V lost 8 bases and J 6 bases, leaving 15 bases between the germline ends. CDR3 length: 13 amino acids. CDR3 region: CASLRTGADTQYF. The CDR3 nucleotides read TGTGCCAGCTTAAGGACGGGGGCGGATACGCAGTATTTT.

This clonotype was observed many times. The V and J genes are TRBV28 and TRBJ2-7; D gene uncertain. The germline CDR1 and CDR2 sequences are MDHEN and SYDVKM. There are 13 residues in the CDR3. Trimming took off 5 bases at V and 3 bases at J, with 11 bases between the two ends. The CDR3 DNA reads TGTGCCAGCAGTATTGGATCCTACTACGAGCAGTACTTC. Protein sequence: CASSIGSYYEQYF.

Ten or more counts support this clonotype. The gene calls are TRBV5-1 and TRBJ2-2, with no clear D. The CDR3 is 15 amino acids. Per germline, CDR1 SGHRS and CDR2 YFSETQ. The V end lost 0 bases, the J end lost 2 bases, and 8 bases lay between the germline ends. CDR3 region: CASSLEGSNTGELFF. The DNA of the CDR3 is TGCGCCAGCAGCTTGGAAGGCAGCAACACCGGGGAGCTGTTTTTT. Based on the CDR3 plus reference TRBV5-1 and TRBJ2-2, the full variable domain is KAGVTQTPRYLIKTRGQQVTLSCSPISGHRSVSWYQQTPGQGLQFLFEYFSETQRNKGNFPGRFSGRQFSNSRSEMNVSTLELGDSALYLCASSLEGSNTGELFFGEGSRLTVL.

J is TRBJ1-5 and V is TRBV5-1, with TRBD1 identical over 8 bases. CDR3 length equals 14 residues. Germline CDR1 reads SGHRS; CDR2 reads YFSETQ. Germline trimming cut 1 base from V and 7 bases from J; bases unmatched to any gene: 4. The CDR3 sequence: CASSLWQGAQPQHF. In DNA form, the CDR3 reads TGCGCCAGCAGCTTGTGGCAGGGGGCACAGCCCCAGCATTTT.

With respect to this clonotype: Given the absence of the conserved phenylalanine or tryptophan at the CDR3 end, a read error is likely. Because the CDR3's place on the DNA is in doubt, the DNA is left out and the CDR3 is given as listed by TCRdb. The V gene is TRBV6-5, the J gene TRBJ2-7; TRBD1 reflects the table's D call only, with no check against the DNA. Germline V gene lookup returns CDR1 MNHEY and CDR2 SVGAGI. From its first to its last residue, the CDR3 has 14 amino acids. The CDR3 protein is CASSYGRGLYEQYL.

This rearrangement joins TRBV12-3 or TRBV12-4 to TRBJ1-2; D is unclear. Trimming removed 6 bases from V and 3 bases from J, with 11 bases in between. The CDR3 loop spans 13 amino acids. For the CDR3, the DNA is TGTGCCAGCAGCGTTTGCGGGCACTATGGCTACACCTTC. As protein: CASSVCGHYGYTF.

The chain carries TRBV5-5 and TRBJ2-3, with TRBD1 matching over 9 bases. V lost 0 bases, J lost 7 bases, and 3 bases stayed unmatched. There are 14 residues in the CDR3. Germline CDR1 SGHKS, CDR2 YYEKEE (reference sequence). The CDR3 DNA sequence: TGTGCCAGCAGCTTGGACAGGGGGCGTAATACGCAGTATTTT. This translates into CASSLDRGRNTQYF. The variable domain in full, completed from reference TRBV5-5 and TRBJ2-3, reads DAGVTQSPTHLIKTRGQQVTLRCSPISGHKSVSWYQQVLGQGPQFIFQYYEKEERGRGNFPDRFSARQFPNYSSELNVNALLLGDSALYLCASSLDRGRNTQYFGPGTRLTVL.

This rearrangement joins TRBV20-1 to TRBJ2-5; no firm D call. Deletions cut 7 bases from V and 5 bases from J, with 14 bases between. Germline V gene data show CDR1 as DFQATT and CDR2 as SNEGSKA (reference sequence). The CDR3 runs 12 residues. The CDR3 DNA follows: TGCAGTGTCCCCGCCCGGTGGGAGACCCAGTACTTC. Its translation: CSVPARWETQYF.

The chain couples TRBV20-1 to TRBJ2-1; D is perhaps TRBD1 (5 bases). The length of the CDR3 is 14 residues. V dropped 3 bases and J dropped 8 bases, with 17 bases sitting between them. Germline CDR1 reads DFQATT; CDR2 reads SNEGSKA (reference sequence). The CDR3 DNA sequence: TGCAGTGCTAGTAGGCAGGGTTTAACCGATGAGCAGTTCTTC. Translation: CSASRQGLTDEQFF.

This clonotype was seen at least ten times. The chain recombines TRBV2 with TRBJ2-5; D call uncertain. From germline, CDR1 is SNHLY and CDR2 FYNNEI. Trimming took 5 bases from V and 1 from J, leaving 8 bases between them. This CDR3 spans 13 amino acids. The CDR3 here is CASSPLTQETQYF. CDR3 sequence (DNA): TGTGCCAGCAGTCCCCTGACCCAAGAGACCCAGTACTTC.

This clonotype was seen at least ten times. The chain links TRBV5-1 to TRBJ2-3; the D gene could be TRBD1 or TRBD2 (6 bases each). V lost 2 bases and J 0 bases, leaving 10 bases between the germline ends. The CDR3 sequence is 15 residues long. Germline V gene data show CDR1 as SGHRS and CDR2 as YFSETQ. CDR3 nucleotide sequence: TGCGCCAGCAGCTTCTCGGGGGCAAGCACAGATACGCAGTATTTT. Amino acids: CASSFSGASTDTQYF.

This clonotype occurred many times. V and J are TRBV7-9 and TRBJ2-1, with 9 bases aligning to TRBD1. Looked up from germline, CDR1 is SEHNR and CDR2 is FQNEAQ (reference sequence). After removal of 9 bases from V and 9 bases from J, the junction contained 15 bases not matched to a gene. The CDR3 covers 15 residues. In DNA form, the CDR3 reads TGTGCCAGTCCCCGGGACAGGGCTTTTTTGGGTGAGCAGTTCTTC. Translated: CASPRDRAFLGEQFF.

This clonotype was picked up many times. As DNA, the CDR3 is TGTGCCAGCAGCTCTAAATTTACTGGGAACACTGAAGCTTTCTTT. Translated: CASSSKFTGNTEAFF. V gene TRBV5-7 combines with J gene TRBJ1-1; D unresolved. TRBV5-7 is placed among ORFs of uncertain function. Trimming cost V 3 bases and J 1 base, with 13 bases left between them. The CDR3 extends over 15 amino acids.

The rearrangement joins TRBV5-6 to TRBJ2-7; D unclear. Trimming shortened V by 6 bases and J by 2 bases, and 9 bases separated the two germline ends. The CDR3 contains 12 residues. Germline V gene lookup returns CDR1 SGHDT and CDR2 YYEEEE. CDR3: CASTVGTYEQYF. CDR3 DNA: TGTGCCAGCACAGTAGGAACCTACGAGCAGTACTTC.

There are many counts of this clonotype. The chain combines TRBV7-3 with TRBJ2-7, with D tentatively TRBD2 (5 bases). CDR1 and CDR2 from the germline V gene are SGHTA and FQGTGA. The germline V and J ends were trimmed by 1 base and 7 bases, with 11 bases remaining between them. The CDR3 loop spans 13 amino acids. The DNA for the CDR3 is TGTGCCAGCAGCTTAATACTAAGAGGGGAGCAGTACTTC. Encoded protein: CASSLILRGEQYF.

V gene TRBV5-1 combines with J gene TRBJ2-7, with D perhaps TRBD1 or TRBD2 (5 bases each). The better agreement between TRBJ2-1 and the DNA end casts doubt on the J call. Germline CDR1 SGHRS, CDR2 YFSETQ. The CDR3 covers 13 residues. As DNA, the CDR3 is TGCGCCAGCAGCACCGGGACCCAATGCGAGCAGTTCTTC. Translation: CASSTGTQCEQFF.

This clonotype was seen repeatedly, ten times or more. The gene calls are TRBV13 and TRBJ2-5; D not certain. V lost 1 base, J lost 5 bases, and 8 bases lay in between. Germline CDR1 reads PRHDT; CDR2 reads FYEKMQ (reference sequence). The CDR3 loop spans 13 amino acids. CDR3 protein: CASSLVLGETQYF. CDR3 coding DNA: TGTGCCAGCAGCTTAGTTTTGGGGGAGACCCAGTACTTC.

The table lists this clonotype with many counts. This rearrangement joins TRBV20-1 to TRBJ2-7, with 14 bases that match TRBD2. The CDR3 has 16 amino acids. The V gene's germline CDR1 is DFQATT and CDR2 SNEGSKA (reference sequence). The V and J ends lost 3 bases and 2 bases, in that order; junction bases with no gene match: 6. The CDR3 DNA sequence: TGCAGTGCTAGCGGACTAGCGGGGGGATTCACCTACGAGCAGTACTTC. Translating it yields CSASGLAGGFTYEQYF.

This clonotype occurred many times. The chain carries TRBV29-1 and TRBJ2-1; 8 bases match TRBD2. J gave up 7 bases and V 1 base, and 6 bases lay outside the gene matches. CDR3 length equals 14 residues. CDR1 and CDR2 from the germline V gene are SQVTM and ANQGSEA. Here the CDR3 reads CSVEGRGAGNEQFF. In DNA, the CDR3 is TGCAGCGTTGAAGGGCGGGGGGCTGGTAATGAGCAGTTCTTC.

This clonotype was picked up many times. The rearrangement joins TRBV20-1 to TRBJ2-2; D unresolved. Germline CDR1 reads DFQATT; CDR2 reads SNEGSKA (reference sequence). CDR3 length: 14 residues. V gave up 0 bases and J gave up 3 bases, with 8 bases separating them. The CDR3 loop reads CSARDQSYTGELFF. CDR3 DNA: TGCAGTGCTAGAGATCAGTCCTACACCGGGGAGCTGTTTTTT.

This clonotype was seen a single time. The chain recombines TRBV6-1 with TRBJ2-3; maybe TRBD2 (5 bases). This CDR3 comprises 16 residues. Trimming left V 2 bases short and J 4 bases short, with 16 bases between. Germline CDR1 MNHNS, CDR2 SASEGT. The CDR3 loop is CASSERIGEGSDTQYF. In DNA, the CDR3 is TGTGCCAGCAGTGAAAGGATCGGCGAGGGATCAGATACGCAGTATTTT.

In the case of this clonotype: A much larger clone is a single base away; this may be a read error. For the CDR3, the DNA is TGTGTCACCAGCAGAGACTCTATGGGGTACAATGAGCAGTTCTTC. Protein sequence: CVTSRDSMGYNEQFF. J is TRBJ2-1 and V is TRBV15; D uncertain. Germline CDR1 and CDR2: LNHNV and YYDKDF (reference sequence). The CDR3 is made up of 15 amino acids. The full variable domain, completed using reference TRBV15 and TRBJ2-1, is DAMVIQNPRYQVTQFGKPVTLSCSQTLNHNVMYWYQQKSSQAPKLLFHYYDKDFNNEADTPDNFQSRRPNTSFCFLDIRSPGLGDTAMYLCVTSRDSMGYNEQFFGPGTRLTVL.

This clonotype was seen repeatedly, ten times or more. This chain joins TRBV28 and TRBJ2-7; D is tentatively TRBD1 or TRBD2 (5 bases each). Trimming took off 9 bases at V and 0 bases at J, with 15 bases between the two ends. Germline V lookup: CDR1 MDHEN, CDR2 SYDVKM. The CDR3 consists of 14 residues. This chain's CDR3 is CASYPRGASYEQYF. DNA for the CDR3: TGTGCCAGTTACCCTCGGGGCGCCTCCTACGAGCAGTACTTC.

This clonotype was found many times. The rearrangement links TRBV5-1 to TRBJ2-3; a weak D match, TRBD2 (6 bases). CDR1 and CDR2 (germline): SGHRS, YFSETQ. This CDR3 region has 14 residues. Trimming left V 7 bases short and J 4 bases short, with 16 bases between. The CDR3 sequence is CASQPTGGADTQYF. Here the CDR3 DNA reads TGCGCCAGCCAACCTACCGGCGGGGCAGATACGCAGTATTTT.

This clonotype was counted ten times or more. The chain links TRBV20-1 to TRBJ2-7; D gene ambiguous. V was cut by 1 base and J by 4 bases, with 14 bases left in between. CDR1 and CDR2 (germline): DFQATT, SNEGSKA (reference sequence). The CDR3 totals 14 residues. CDR3 sequence: CSARVTRKGYEQYF. CDR3 nucleotide sequence: TGCAGTGCTAGAGTGACACGCAAAGGGTACGAGCAGTACTTC.

This clonotype has at least ten counts. The chain combines TRBV5-1 with TRBJ2-2; D is uncertain. The V and J ends lost 1 base and 7 bases respectively, with 20 bases between them. The CDR3 has 17 residues. Germline CDR1 reads SGHRS; CDR2 reads YFSETQ. CDR3 nucleotide sequence: TGCGCCAGCAGCTTGACCCTGACAACCCGGTTTGGCGGGGAGCTGTTTTTT. Protein sequence: CASSLTLTTRFGGELFF. The full variable domain, its missing parts supplied by reference TRBV5-1 and TRBJ2-2, is KAGVTQTPRYLIKTRGQQVTLSCSPISGHRSVSWYQQTPGQGLQFLFEYFSETQRNKGNFPGRFSGRQFSNSRSEMNVSTLELGDSALYLCASSLTLTTRFGGELFFGEGSRLTVL.